Listed below are T cell receptor beta chains from one sample, sequenced in a study of beta chain features in type 1 diabetes. Profiling relied on immunoSEQ multiplex PCR, and the TCRdb table lists in-frame clones only, not all of them. Of about 250,000 clones listed, 9.5% to 13% are singletons. The material sequenced was naive CD4+ T cells from blood. These receptors were collected from a young man with type 1 diabetes. Both conserved end residues are part of each CDR3. A D gene is named only where the DNA matches it firmly. Clone size is given for some rows only: seen once, a few or many times, or a class if the clone is expanded.

d_gene	abundance	v_gene	j_gene	CDR3aa	CDR3nt
-	few	TRBV6-6	TRBJ2-5	CASSRDGFRETQYF	TGTGCCAGCAGCCGAGACGGGTTTCGAGAGACCCAGTACTTC
-	few	TRBV5-4	TRBJ2-3	CASSLRAGPTDTQYF	TGTGCCAGCAGCTTGCGGGCAGGGCCCACAGATACGCAGTATTTT
-	-	TRBV21-1	TRBJ2-2	CASKRPGTSTNTGELFF	TGTGCCAGCAAAAGACCCGGGACTAGCACCAACACCGGGGAGCTGTTTTTT
TRBD2	few	TRBV7-9	TRBJ2-5	CASSRWRGAATETQYF	TGTGCCAGCAGCCGCTGGCGGGGGGCCGCCACGGAGACCCAGTACTTC
-	-	TRBV14	TRBJ2-7	CASSARRGNEQYF	TGTGCCAGCAGCGCACGAAGGGGCAACGAGCAGTACTTC
TRBD1	-	TRBV11-2	TRBJ2-7	CASTDLDRESSYEQYF	TGTGCCAGCACCGACCTGGACAGGGAAAGCTCCTACGAGCAGTACTTC
TRBD2	few	TRBV7-9	TRBJ2-1	CASSPRTSGHNEQFF	TGTGCCAGCAGCCCCCGGACTAGCGGGCACAATGAGCAGTTCTTC
TRBD1	few	TRBV5-1	TRBJ1-4	CASSLLGTGNEKLFF	TGCGCCAGCAGCTTACTCGGGACAGGGAATGAAAAACTGTTTTTT
-	few	TRBV4-3	TRBJ1-1	CASSQVNKWNTEAFF	TGCGCCAGCAGCCAAGTAAACAAATGGAACACTGAAGCTTTCTTT
-	few	TRBV9	TRBJ2-7	CASSVTGFTEQYF	TGTGCCAGCAGCGTAACAGGATTCACCGAGCAGTACTTC
TRBD1	-	TRBV7-2	TRBJ2-7	CASSPWTGETYEQYF	TGTGCCAGCAGCCCTTGGACAGGGGAAACCTACGAGCAGTACTTC
-	few	TRBV29-1	TRBJ1-1	CSVRTASIEAFF	TGCAGCGTACGGACAGCGTCGATTGAAGCTTTCTTT
-	-	TRBV29-1	TRBJ1-2	CSVEAAGGYGYTF	TGCAGCGTTGAAGCGGCCGGAGGCTATGGCTACACCTTC
TRBD2	few	TRBV28	TRBJ2-7	CASGASGIYEQYF	TGTGCCAGCGGGGCTAGCGGGATCTACGAGCAGTACTTC
TRBD1	few	TRBV7-7	TRBJ2-1	CASSLDGQGLNEQFF	TGTGCTAGCAGCTTAGATGGACAGGGCCTCAATGAGCAGTTCTTC
-	-	TRBV4-2	TRBJ2-5	CASSTPGINQYQETQYF	TGTGCCAGCAGCACCCCGGGAATTAACCAGTACCAAGAGACCCAGTACTTC
TRBD1	-	TRBV29-1	TRBJ2-1	CSVLGTGIGDEQFF	TGCAGCGTTCTAGGGACAGGGATTGGGGATGAGCAGTTCTTC
-	few	TRBV7-9	TRBJ2-1	CASSSKTTISYNEQFF	TGTGCCAGCAGCTCCAAAACTACAATCTCCTACAATGAGCAGTTCTTC
TRBD2	-	TRBV7-2	TRBJ2-3	CASSQRGSPSTDTQYF	TGTGCCAGCAGCCAGCGGGGTTCTCCTAGCACAGATACGCAGTATTTT
-	few	TRBV20-1	TRBJ2-7	CSASEEQYF	TGCAGTGCTAGTGAGGAGCAGTACTTC